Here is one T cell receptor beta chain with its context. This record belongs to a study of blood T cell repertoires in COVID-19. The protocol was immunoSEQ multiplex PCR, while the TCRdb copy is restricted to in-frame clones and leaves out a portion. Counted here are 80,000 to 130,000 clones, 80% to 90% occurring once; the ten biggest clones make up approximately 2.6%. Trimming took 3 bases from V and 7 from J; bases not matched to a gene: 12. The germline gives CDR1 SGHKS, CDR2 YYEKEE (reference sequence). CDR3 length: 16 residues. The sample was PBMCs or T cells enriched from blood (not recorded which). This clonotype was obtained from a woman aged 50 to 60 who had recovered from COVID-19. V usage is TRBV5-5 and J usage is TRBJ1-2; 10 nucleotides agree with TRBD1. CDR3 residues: CASSSWPGQGTGGYTF. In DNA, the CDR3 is TGTGCCAGCAGCTCATGGCCGGGACAGGGGACTGGTGGCTACACCTTC.